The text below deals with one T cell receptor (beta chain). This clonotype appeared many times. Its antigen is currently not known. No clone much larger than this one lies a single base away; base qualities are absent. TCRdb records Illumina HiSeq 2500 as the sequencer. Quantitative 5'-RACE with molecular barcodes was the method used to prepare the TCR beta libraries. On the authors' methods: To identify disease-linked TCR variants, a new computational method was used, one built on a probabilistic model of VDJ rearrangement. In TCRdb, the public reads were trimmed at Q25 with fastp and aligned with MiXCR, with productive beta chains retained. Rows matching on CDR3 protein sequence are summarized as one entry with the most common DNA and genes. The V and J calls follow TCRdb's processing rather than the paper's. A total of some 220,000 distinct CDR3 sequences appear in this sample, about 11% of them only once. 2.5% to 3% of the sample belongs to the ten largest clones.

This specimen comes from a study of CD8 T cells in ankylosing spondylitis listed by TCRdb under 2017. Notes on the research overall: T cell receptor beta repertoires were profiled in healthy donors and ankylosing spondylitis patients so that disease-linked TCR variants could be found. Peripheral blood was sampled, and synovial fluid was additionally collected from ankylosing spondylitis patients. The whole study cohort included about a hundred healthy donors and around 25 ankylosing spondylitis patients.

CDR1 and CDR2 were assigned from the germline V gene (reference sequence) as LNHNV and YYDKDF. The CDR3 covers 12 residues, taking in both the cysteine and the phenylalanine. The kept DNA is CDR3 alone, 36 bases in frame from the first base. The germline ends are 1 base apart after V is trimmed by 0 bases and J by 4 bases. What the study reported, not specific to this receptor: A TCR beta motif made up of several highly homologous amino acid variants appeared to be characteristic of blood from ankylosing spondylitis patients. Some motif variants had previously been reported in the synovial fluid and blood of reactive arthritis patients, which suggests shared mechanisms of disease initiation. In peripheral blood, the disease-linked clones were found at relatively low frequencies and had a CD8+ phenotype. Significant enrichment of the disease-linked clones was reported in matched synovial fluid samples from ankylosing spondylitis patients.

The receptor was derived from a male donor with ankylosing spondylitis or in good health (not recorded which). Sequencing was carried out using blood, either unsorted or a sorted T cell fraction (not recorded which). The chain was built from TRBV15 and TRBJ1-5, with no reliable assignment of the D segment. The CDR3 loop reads CATSRDNQPQHF. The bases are TGTGCCACCAGCAGAGATAATCAGCCCCAGCATTTT.